The present T cell receptor beta chain was sequenced within a study of blood T cell repertoires in COVID-19. In the study overall: Whether acute or convalescent, the COVID-19 samples came from the United States, Italy and Spain. The cDNA or gDNA used as material had been derived from T cells, B-cell-depleted T cells, or PBMCs.

Original processing notes: Reference gene primer amplification gave nucleated cell count estimates. Assay: immunoSEQ multiplex PCR; the TCRdb copy retains only in-frame clones and omits some. From that table come the V and J calls and clone size; the DNA was used to work out D and trimming. The sample contains about 62,000 clones, more than 75% of which appear only once. This CDR3 has 17 residues. Germline loops: CDR1 MDHEN, CDR2 SYDVKM. V lost 1 base and J lost 3, with 16 bases in between. The clonotype was recovered from a man in his sixties or seventies with acute or convalescent COVID-19. This chain uses TRBV28 with TRBJ1-5, with TRBD1 as a possible D gene (6 bases). The source material was peripheral blood. The CDR3 nucleotides read TGTGCCAGCAGTTTATTGCTGCCAGGGGCCAACAATCAGCCCCAGCATTTT. Its translation: CASSLLLPGANNQPQHF.